This TCR beta chain was documented in a study of T cells in Graves' hyperthyroidism and ophthalmopathy. Amplification of TCR beta CDR3 regions was performed using RNA transcripts as template. The TCR CDR3 was amplified in a first-round RT-PCR using the HTBI primer set. TCRdb used MiXCR to reprocess the multiplex PCR reads, holding one entry per CDR3 protein. The data show 400,000 or so distinct CDR3 sequences, with roughly an eighth seen just once and around 28% held by the top ten. Exclusion of patients followed from uncontrolled infection, other autoimmune disease, pregnancy or lactation. The source of the PBMCs was around 10 ml of fresh peripheral blood. General study results and limits: Classification by a 13 V-J model distinguished ophthalmopathy from stable hyperthyroidism.

Worth noting for this clonotype: Its antigen is currently unknown.

Trimming cost V 1 base and J 1 base, with 7 bases left between them. The CDR3 is 14 amino acids. Germline CDR1 and CDR2: LNHDA and SQIVND (reference sequence). This chain joins TRBV19 and TRBJ1-1; possibly TRBD1 for D (5 bases). The sample taken for sequencing was blood. The receptor was derived from a middle-aged man with Graves' ophthalmopathy. This CDR3 reads CASSIAGKNTEAFF. Written as DNA, the CDR3 is TGTGCCAGTAGTATAGCAGGGAAGAACACTGAAGCTTTCTTT.